The 16 T cell receptor beta chains reported below all come from one sample, sequenced in a study of a mutant IDH1 vaccine in newly diagnosed glioma. Stated time point: baseline, week 1 (first vaccination visit). As to treatment: pre-vaccination baseline after standard-of-care therapy. Clones were read by immunoSEQ multiplex PCR, and TCRdb kept only the in-frame ones, dropping some. The sample shows about 27,000 clones, roughly 93% of them seen only once. Sequenced material: PBMCs, taken from a glioma patient treated with radiotherapy, temozolomide or both. Every receptor here comes from a man aged 40-49 years with glioma.

This clone was observed a handful of times. The sample holds other DNA sequences that translate to the same CDR3. This chain joins TRBV6-5 and TRBJ2-7; 7 bases line up with TRBD2. The CDR3 length is 14 residues. The trim removed 0 bases at V and 4 bases at J, leaving 3 bases unmatched. CDR1 MNHEY and CDR2 SVGAGI come from the germline V gene. This CDR3 reads CASSYSAGAYEQYF. The CDR3 nucleotides read TGTGCCAGCAGTTACTCCGCGGGAGCTTACGAGCAGTACTTC.

J is TRBJ1-1 and V is TRBV6-6, with TRBD1 matching over 8 bases. The junction had 8 bases not matched to a gene; V was cut back by 7 bases and J by 4 bases. Germline V gene lookup returns CDR1 MNHNY and CDR2 SVGAGI (reference sequence). This CDR3 comprises 14 residues. The DNA for the CDR3 is TGTGCCAGCACCTACGGACAGGGTACCACTGAAGCTTTCTTT. It translates to CASTYGQGTTEAFF.

The V gene is TRBV7-8, the J gene TRBJ1-3, with D perhaps matching TRBD1 (6 bases). Per germline, CDR1 SGHVS and CDR2 FQNEAQ. With 1 base removed from V and 0 bases from J, the gap between germline ends came to 7 bases. The CDR3 spans 15 residues. The CDR3 protein is CASSLVQGSGNTIYF. CDR3 coding DNA: TGTGCCAGCAGCTTAGTACAGGGCTCTGGAAACACCATATATTTT.

The J gene is TRBJ2-1, the V gene TRBV20-1; no definite D call. The CDR3 totals 10 residues. Trimming took 3 bases from V and 10 from J, leaving 7 bases between them. Germline V gives CDR1 DFQATT, CDR2 SNEGSKA (reference sequence). CDR3 DNA sequence: TGCAGTGCTAGTAGCCTAGAGCAGTTCTTC. This sequence encodes CSASSLEQFF.

CDR3 coding DNA: TGTGCCAGCAGTGCCGACACGGTTGGCAATGAGCAGTTCTTC. Translation: CASSADTVGNEQFF. This rearrangement joins TRBV25-1 to TRBJ2-1; D is undetermined. V dropped 4 bases and J dropped 6 bases, with 13 bases sitting between them. Germline assignment: CDR1 MGHDK and CDR2 SYGVNS. This CDR3 comprises 14 residues. The variable domain in full, with the rest retrieved from reference TRBV25-1 and TRBJ2-1, is EADIYQTPRYLVIGTGKKITLECSQTMGHDKMYWYQQDPGMELHLIHYSYGVNSTEKGDLSSESTVSRIRTEHFPLTLESARPSHTSQYLCASSADTVGNEQFFGPGTRLTVL.

The genes are TRBV6-5 and TRBJ2-7; D may be TRBD2 (6 bases). The V gene lost 7 bases and the J gene lost 5 bases, with 15 bases spanning the gap. This CDR3 has 13 residues. Germline assignment: CDR1 MNHEY and CDR2 SVGAGI. CDR3 nucleotides: TGTGCCAGCACCCCACCCGGAGGGAACGAGCAGTACTTC. Residues: CASTPPGGNEQYF.

The V gene is TRBV11-3, the J gene TRBJ1-1; TRBD1 might be the D (5 bases). Germline V lookup: CDR1 SGHNT, CDR2 YENEEA. The CDR3 length is 14 residues. V lost 1 base and J 5 bases, leaving 11 bases between the germline ends. This chain's CDR3 is CASSLVGAGTEAFF. The CDR3 region has the DNA TGTGCCAGCAGCTTAGTTGGGGCCGGGACTGAAGCTTTCTTT.

This chain joins TRBV2 and TRBJ2-5; D remains unclear. This CDR3 contains 13 residues. CDR1 and CDR2 from the germline V gene are SNHLY and FYNNEI. Trimming left V 6 bases short and J 1 base short, with 9 bases between. This CDR3 reads CASSRMIQETQYF. DNA for the CDR3: TGTGCCAGCAGCCGCATGATCCAAGAGACCCAGTACTTC.

J is TRBJ2-3 and V is TRBV5-1; 13 nucleotides agree with TRBD2. Germline V gives CDR1 SGHRS, CDR2 YFSETQ. V trimming: 0 bases; J trimming: 4 bases; junction bases outside the gene matches: 2. The CDR3 is 16 amino acids. The CDR3 loop is CASSLELAGGPDTQYF. The CDR3 DNA is TGCGCCAGCAGCTTGGAACTAGCGGGAGGGCCAGATACGCAGTATTTT.

The CDR3 region has the DNA TGTGCCAGCAGAGGGCGCAGGGCCGATTATAATTCACCCCTCCACTTT. Protein sequence: CASRGRRADYNSPLHF. The chain has TRBV2 and TRBJ1-6, with D possibly being TRBD1 (5 bases). Deletions cut 6 bases from V and 4 bases from J, with 16 bases between. The CDR3 extends over 16 amino acids. Germline CDR1 and CDR2: SNHLY and FYNNEI.

This clone was counted a single time. The chain employs TRBV29-1 and TRBJ1-2; D ambiguous. The germline V and J ends were trimmed by 6 bases and 1 base, with 3 bases remaining between them. The CDR3 is made up of 10 amino acids. CDR1 and CDR2 from the germline V gene are SQVTM and ANQGSEA. CDR3 protein: CSVFNYGYTF. CDR3 in DNA: TGCAGCGTCTTTAACTATGGCTACACCTTC.

J is TRBJ1-1 and V is TRBV5-1; possibly TRBD1 for D (5 bases). V shed 4 bases and J shed 1 base, with 11 bases lying between them. The CDR3 covers 14 residues. Germline V CDR1 and CDR2: SGHRS, YFSETQ. The CDR3 loop reads CASSQDTTNTEAFF. The CDR3 DNA is TGCGCCAGCAGCCAGGACACGACGAACACTGAAGCTTTCTTT.

The chain uses TRBV6-6 and TRBJ1-2, with TRBD1 matching over 7 bases. Trimming took 5 bases from V and 2 from J; bases not matched to a gene: 2. The germline gives CDR1 MNHNY, CDR2 SVGAGI (reference sequence). The CDR3 has 13 residues. CDR3 sequence: CASSPTGNYGYTF. The CDR3 DNA follows: TGTGCCAGCAGTCCGACAGGGAACTATGGCTACACCTTC.

This chain links TRBV30 with TRBJ2-5; D may match TRBD1 or TRBD2 (6 bases each). V gave up 4 bases and J gave up 5 bases, with 14 bases separating them. The germline CDR1 and CDR2 sequences are GTSNPN and SVGIG (reference sequence). CDR3 length equals 13 residues. The CDR3 nucleotides read TGTGCCTGGACCCGGCGGAGGGGGGAGACCCAGTACTTC. Protein sequence: CAWTRRRGETQYF.

CDR3 sequence: CASSSGTGYNEQFF. DNA of the CDR3: TGTGCCAGCAGTTCCGGTACAGGGTACAATGAGCAGTTCTTC. V is TRBV7-7 and J is TRBJ2-1; TRBD1 is a possible D gene (6 bases). The CDR3 totals 14 residues. CDR1 SSHAT and CDR2 FNYEAQ come from the germline V gene (reference sequence). V shed 6 bases and J shed 4 bases, with 13 bases lying between them.

The rearrangement uses TRBV7-8 and TRBJ1-2, with a possible D match to TRBD1 (5 bases). Germline loops: CDR1 SGHVS, CDR2 FQNEAQ. The CDR3 has 16 amino acids. V was shortened by 5 bases and J by 8 bases, with 24 bases between the two germline ends. Written as DNA, the CDR3 is TGTGCCAGCAGCGAAACCTCGCCCCGACGGGGGGAAGGCTACACCTTC. Translated: CASSETSPRRGEGYTF.